The rows below give T cell receptor beta chains drawn from one sample of a study of blood T cell repertoires in COVID-19. Sequencing used immunoSEQ multiplex PCR; TCRdb keeps in-frame clones, though not all of them. Of about 190,000 clones in the sample, less than 90% were seen once. Sequencing was done on a sample of PBMCs or T cells enriched from blood (not recorded which). These receptors were collected from a woman in her twenties or thirties who had been exposed to COVID-19. CDR3s include the opening cysteine and the closing phenylalanine or tryptophan. Each record gives: D gene, V gene, J gene, clone size, CDR3 protein, CDR3 DNA. A D gene is named only where the DNA matches it firmly. Clone size is given for some rows only: seen once, a few or many times, or a class if the clone is expanded.

d_gene: NA
v_gene: TRBV13
j_gene: TRBJ1-6
abundance: NA
CDR3aa: CASSPGQGSSPLHF
CDR3nt: TGTGCCAGCAGCCCCGGGCAGGGAAGCTCACCCCTCCACTTT

d_gene: NA
v_gene: TRBV7-3
j_gene: TRBJ2-7
abundance: NA
CDR3aa: CASSPAPGHRYEQYF
CDR3nt: TGTGCCAGCAGCCCAGCCCCGGGACACCGATACGAGCAGTACTTC

d_gene: TRBD1
v_gene: TRBV6-2/TRBV6-3
j_gene: TRBJ1-1
abundance: NA
CDR3aa: CASSSQGGMGFF
CDR3nt: TGTGCCAGCAGTTCACAGGGGGGAATGGGTTTCTTT

d_gene: NA
v_gene: TRBV6-4
j_gene: TRBJ1-6
abundance: few
CDR3aa: CASSEQFGSPLHF
CDR3nt: TGTGCCAGCAGTGAACAGTTTGGGTCACCCCTCCACTTT

d_gene: TRBD1
v_gene: TRBV18
j_gene: TRBJ1-5
abundance: NA
CDR3aa: CASHSSTGVGNQPQHF
CDR3nt: TGTGCCAGCCATAGCTCTACAGGGGTGGGCAATCAGCCCCAGCATTTT

d_gene: TRBD2
v_gene: TRBV2
j_gene: TRBJ2-5
abundance: few
CDR3aa: CASGLPGTKETQYF
CDR3nt: TGTGCCAGCGGGCTTCCCGGGACTAAAGAGACCCAGTACTTC

d_gene: TRBD1
v_gene: TRBV11-2
j_gene: TRBJ1-4
abundance: once
CDR3aa: CASRPRTGAAREKLFF
CDR3nt: TGTGCCAGCAGACCCCGAACAGGGGCCGCGCGGGAAAAACTGTTTTTT

d_gene: NA
v_gene: TRBV7-8
j_gene: TRBJ2-5
abundance: NA
CDR3aa: CASRRRDQETQYF
CDR3nt: TGTGCCAGCAGACGACGGGACCAAGAGACCCAGTACTTC

d_gene: NA
v_gene: TRBV25-1
j_gene: TRBJ1-4
abundance: once
CDR3aa: CASSAQGRGSEKLFF
CDR3nt: TGTGCCAGCAGCGCCCAGGGGAGGGGTAGTGAAAAACTGTTTTTT

d_gene: NA
v_gene: TRBV18
j_gene: TRBJ1-1
abundance: NA
CDR3aa: CASSASTEAFF
CDR3nt: TGTGCCAGCTCCGCGAGCACTGAAGCTTTCTTT

d_gene: NA
v_gene: TRBV2
j_gene: TRBJ2-5
abundance: NA
CDR3aa: CASSEITGKLQETQYF
CDR3nt: TGTGCCAGCAGTGAAATAACAGGGAAACTCCAAGAGACCCAGTACTTC

d_gene: TRBD1
v_gene: TRBV6-4
j_gene: TRBJ2-1
abundance: once
CDR3aa: CASSDADRARNEQFF
CDR3nt: TGTGCCAGCAGTGATGCCGACAGGGCCCGCAATGAGCAGTTCTTC

d_gene: NA
v_gene: TRBV18
j_gene: TRBJ2-7
abundance: NA
CDR3aa: CASSPSGSVVQYF
CDR3nt: TGTGCCAGCTCACCGTCAGGGTCGGTGGTGCAGTACTTC

d_gene: NA
v_gene: TRBV19
j_gene: TRBJ2-7
abundance: NA
CDR3aa: CASSQDRRRYEQYF
CDR3nt: TGTGCCAGTAGTCAAGACAGGCGACGGTACGAGCAGTACTTC

d_gene: TRBD2
v_gene: TRBV5-1
j_gene: TRBJ2-3
abundance: NA
CDR3aa: CASRPYSGGDTQYF
CDR3nt: TGCGCCAGCAGGCCCTATAGCGGGGGTGATACGCAGTATTTT

d_gene: NA
v_gene: TRBV10-2
j_gene: TRBJ1-5
abundance: NA
CDR3aa: CASSVSTGYSNQPQHF
CDR3nt: TGCGCCAGCAGTGTGTCTACTGGTTATAGCAATCAGCCCCAGCATTTT

d_gene: NA
v_gene: TRBV7-8
j_gene: TRBJ1-1
abundance: NA
CDR3aa: CASSLALQVPEAFF
CDR3nt: TGTGCCAGCAGCTTAGCTTTACAGGTCCCTGAAGCTTTCTTT

d_gene: NA
v_gene: TRBV6-2/TRBV6-3
j_gene: TRBJ1-5
abundance: NA
CDR3aa: CASSYSGGGQPQHF
CDR3nt: TGTGCCAGCAGTTACTCGGGGGGGGGACAGCCCCAGCATTTT

d_gene: NA
v_gene: TRBV2
j_gene: TRBJ1-2
abundance: NA
CDR3aa: CASSETGRNYGYTF
CDR3nt: TGTGCCAGCAGTGAAACGGGAAGGAACTATGGCTACACCTTC

d_gene: NA
v_gene: TRBV7-9
j_gene: TRBJ2-1
abundance: NA
CDR3aa: CASSQGQGSSYNEQFF
CDR3nt: TGTGCCAGCAGTCAGGGGCAGGGTAGCTCCTACAATGAGCAGTTCTTC

d_gene: NA
v_gene: TRBV5-4
j_gene: TRBJ1-4
abundance: NA
CDR3aa: CASGPAATNEKLFF
CDR3nt: TGTGCCAGCGGGCCAGCAGCAACTAATGAAAAACTGTTTTTT

d_gene: NA
v_gene: TRBV15
j_gene: TRBJ1-3
abundance: NA
CDR3aa: CATSRDPGSSGNTIYF
CDR3nt: TGTGCCACCAGCAGAGATCCGGGGAGCTCTGGAAACACCATATATTTT

d_gene: TRBD1
v_gene: TRBV27
j_gene: TRBJ2-3
abundance: once
CDR3aa: CASSLGIGTGAKSDTQYF
CDR3nt: TGTGCCAGCAGTTTAGGGATAGGGACAGGGGCTAAGTCAGATACGCAGTATTTT

d_gene: NA
v_gene: TRBV3-1/TRBV3-2
j_gene: TRBJ2-6
abundance: NA
CDR3aa: CASSQDSSSGANVLTF
CDR3nt: TGTGCCAGCAGCCAAGATTCGAGCTCTGGGGCCAACGTCCTGACTTTC

d_gene: NA
v_gene: TRBV12-3/TRBV12-4
j_gene: TRBJ1-5
abundance: NA
CDR3aa: CASSSQGVQPQHF
CDR3nt: TGTGCCAGCAGTTCACAGGGTGTTCAGCCCCAGCATTTT

d_gene: NA
v_gene: TRBV13
j_gene: TRBJ2-5
abundance: once
CDR3aa: CASSLKWAEETQYF
CDR3nt: TGTGCCAGCAGCTTAAAATGGGCCGAAGAGACCCAGTACTTC

d_gene: TRBD2
v_gene: TRBV4-3
j_gene: TRBJ2-7
abundance: NA
CDR3aa: CASSQDLQRGMHEQYF
CDR3nt: TGCGCCAGCAGCCAAGATTTACAGCGGGGGATGCACGAGCAGTACTTC

d_gene: NA
v_gene: TRBV3-1/TRBV3-2
j_gene: TRBJ1-2
abundance: NA
CDR3aa: CASSSGGGSEYNYGYTF
CDR3nt: TGTGCCAGCAGCTCGGGGGGCGGTTCAGAGTATAACTATGGCTACACCTTC

d_gene: NA
v_gene: TRBV12-3/TRBV12-4
j_gene: TRBJ2-7
abundance: NA
CDR3aa: CASSETGPHEQYF
CDR3nt: TGTGCCAGCAGCGAGACAGGTCCCCACGAGCAGTACTTC

d_gene: NA
v_gene: TRBV19
j_gene: TRBJ2-7
abundance: NA
CDR3aa: CASSITGSYEQYF
CDR3nt: TGTGCCAGTAGTATCACAGGTTCCTACGAGCAGTACTTC

d_gene: NA
v_gene: TRBV5-1
j_gene: TRBJ1-2
abundance: NA
CDR3aa: CASSLDSYGYTF
CDR3nt: TGCGCCAGCAGCTTGGACAGCTATGGCTACACCTTC

d_gene: NA
v_gene: TRBV5-8
j_gene: TRBJ2-7
abundance: NA
CDR3aa: CASTAASRAILEQYF
CDR3nt: TGTGCCAGCACAGCCGCGTCCAGGGCCATCCTCGAGCAGTACTTC

d_gene: NA
v_gene: TRBV15
j_gene: TRBJ2-3
abundance: NA
CDR3aa: CATARAISTDTQYF
CDR3nt: TGTGCCACCGCAAGAGCTATCAGCACAGATACGCAGTATTTT

d_gene: NA
v_gene: TRBV15
j_gene: TRBJ1-2
abundance: NA
CDR3aa: CATSRPIGGNYGYTF
CDR3nt: TGTGCCACCAGCAGACCCATAGGCGGTAACTATGGCTACACCTTC

d_gene: NA
v_gene: TRBV9
j_gene: TRBJ1-5
abundance: NA
CDR3aa: CASGSSPGSDQPQHF
CDR3nt: TGTGCCAGCGGATCTTCCCCGGGTTCGGATCAGCCCCAGCATTTT

d_gene: TRBD2
v_gene: TRBV6-2/TRBV6-3
j_gene: TRBJ2-7
abundance: NA
CDR3aa: CASSYRASGGPYEQYF
CDR3nt: TGTGCCAGCAGTTACCGGGCTAGCGGGGGCCCCTACGAGCAGTACTTC

d_gene: TRBD1
v_gene: TRBV19
j_gene: TRBJ1-1
abundance: NA
CDR3aa: CASSTTGGTEAFF
CDR3nt: TGTGCCAGTAGTACAACAGGGGGCACTGAAGCTTTCTTT

d_gene: TRBD1
v_gene: TRBV7-2
j_gene: TRBJ2-7
abundance: NA
CDR3aa: CASRPNGQGSYEQYF
CDR3nt: TGTGCCAGCAGACCTAATGGACAGGGCTCCTACGAGCAGTACTTC

d_gene: NA
v_gene: TRBV7-9
j_gene: TRBJ1-1
abundance: NA
CDR3aa: CASSFGQSNLNTEAFF
CDR3nt: TGTGCCAGCAGCTTTGGGCAGAGTAACTTGAACACTGAAGCTTTCTTT

d_gene: NA
v_gene: TRBV27
j_gene: TRBJ2-3
abundance: NA
CDR3aa: CASSFRGAVSTDTQYF
CDR3nt: TGTGCCAGCAGTTTCCGTGGGGCCGTAAGCACAGATACGCAGTATTTT

d_gene: TRBD1
v_gene: TRBV18
j_gene: TRBJ2-7
abundance: NA
CDR3aa: CASSHRQGEYEQYF
CDR3nt: TGTGCCAGCTCACACAGACAGGGGGAATACGAGCAGTACTTC

d_gene: TRBD1
v_gene: TRBV6-5
j_gene: TRBJ1-6
abundance: NA
CDR3aa: CASRPTGDWNSPLHF
CDR3nt: TGTGCCAGCAGACCTACAGGGGATTGGAATTCACCCCTCCACTTT

d_gene: NA
v_gene: TRBV15
j_gene: TRBJ1-6
abundance: NA
CDR3aa: CATTRSSYNSPLHF
CDR3nt: TGTGCCACAACAAGGAGCTCCTATAATTCACCCCTCCACTTT

d_gene: TRBD1
v_gene: TRBV7-6
j_gene: TRBJ2-3
abundance: NA
CDR3aa: CASSLGTGGSTDTQYF
CDR3nt: TGTGCCAGCAGCTTGGGGACAGGGGGAAGCACAGATACGCAGTATTTT

d_gene: TRBD1
v_gene: TRBV6-5
j_gene: TRBJ1-3
abundance: NA
CDR3aa: CASRQQGGSGNTIYF
CDR3nt: TGTGCCAGCAGACAACAGGGGGGCAGCGGAAACACCATATATTTT

d_gene: TRBD2
v_gene: TRBV5-6
j_gene: TRBJ2-3
abundance: NA
CDR3aa: CASSYAGGGGTDTQYF
CDR3nt: TGTGCCAGCAGCTACGCGGGCGGGGGAGGCACAGATACGCAGTATTTT

d_gene: NA
v_gene: TRBV29-1
j_gene: TRBJ2-4
abundance: NA
CDR3aa: CSVVGDRRGAKNIQYF
CDR3nt: TGCAGCGTTGTGGGGGACAGGCGGGGGGCCAAAAACATTCAGTACTTC

d_gene: NA
v_gene: TRBV7-2
j_gene: TRBJ2-7
abundance: NA
CDR3aa: CASSLNSGEYEQYF
CDR3nt: TGTGCCAGCAGCTTAAACAGCGGTGAATACGAGCAGTACTTC